These 3 T cell receptor beta chains were all obtained from the same sample, sequenced in a study of cytomegalovirus exposure and HLA in healthy donors. Researchers ran the PCR with 60 Vbeta and 13 Jbeta primers. Libraries were prepared by immunoSEQ multiplex PCR; TCRdb keeps only in-frame clonotypes and omits some of them. The sample consists of some 150,000 clones, almost 80% of them appearing once. The source material was PBMCs. The receptors come from a male donor in good health and CMV-seronegative.

This rearrangement joins TRBV7-2 to TRBJ2-7; TRBD2 matches at 7 bases. The CDR3 extends over 13 amino acids. Germline values: CDR1 SGHTA, CDR2 FQGNSA. The ends lost 5 bases at V and 3 bases at J; junction bases unmatched: 4. The CDR3 is CASSPGEGYEQYF. CDR3 sequence (DNA): TGTGCCAGCAGCCCCGGGGAGGGCTACGAGCAGTACTTC.

The chain links TRBV5-4 to TRBJ1-6; maybe TRBD1 (6 bases). Germline V lookup: CDR1 SGHNT, CDR2 YYREEE (reference sequence). CDR3 size: 15 residues. Between the trimmed V and J ends, which lost 0 bases and 8 bases, there was a span of 12 bases. The CDR3 protein is CASSLGEGGYSPLHF. CDR3 sequence (DNA): TGTGCCAGCAGCTTGGGGGAGGGGGGCTATTCACCCCTCCACTTT.

This rearrangement joins TRBV11-1 to TRBJ2-1, with TRBD1 matching over 7 bases. The trim removed 5 bases at V and 10 bases at J, leaving 11 bases unmatched. This CDR3 is 14 amino acids long. From germline, CDR1 is SGHAT and CDR2 FQDESV (reference sequence). CDR3 residues: CASSKTGDRVEQFF. In DNA form, the CDR3 reads TGTGCCAGCAGCAAAACAGGGGACCGGGTAGAGCAGTTCTTC. The complete variable domain, with remaining parts taken from reference TRBV11-1 and TRBJ2-1, reads EAEVAQSPRYKITEKSQAVAFWCDPISGHATLYWYRQILGQGPELLVQFQDESVVDDSQLPKDRFSAERLKGVDSTLKIQPAELGDSAMYLCASSKTGDRVEQFFGPGTRLTVL.